This T cell receptor beta chain was captured in a study of blood T cell repertoires in COVID-19. The wider study: Italy, Spain and the United States were the sources of the convalescent and acute COVID-19 samples.

V was trimmed by 0 bases and J by 0 bases, leaving 9 bases between them. The CDR3 has 16 residues. Germline-derived CDR1 and CDR2 are SGHRS and YFSETQ. Some clones are missing from TCRdb's copy, which holds only in-frame ones; the method was immunoSEQ multiplex PCR. Of around 120,000 clones in the sample, roughly nine tenths were seen once. This TCR derives from a human donor in a cohort sampled during active COVID-19. The chain links TRBV5-1 to TRBJ2-2, with a weak D call TRBD2 (6 bases). Material: peripheral blood. CDR3 sequence: CASSLVRRANTGELFF. Here the CDR3 DNA reads TGCGCCAGCAGCTTGGTTCGGAGGGCGAACACCGGGGAGCTGTTTTTT.